This record covers a single T cell receptor beta chain. CDR1 is SGHDT, CDR2 YYEEEE, per germline. The length of the CDR3 is 17 residues. Trimming cost V 0 bases and J 6 bases; bases outside gene matches: 11. The data were obtained in a study of cytomegalovirus exposure and HLA in healthy donors. The PCR was carried out with 60 Vbeta primers and 13 Jbeta primers. Produced via immunoSEQ multiplex PCR; TCRdb's table is partial and in-frame only. The sample has 85,000 to 130,000 clones; 76% are singletons. The V and J genes are TRBV5-6 and TRBJ2-1; 8 nucleotides match TRBD2. Specimen: PBMCs. The sequence came from a woman aged 18-35 years in good health and CMV-seropositive. CDR3 DNA sequence: TGTGCCAGCAGCTTGGGGGTCTTAGCGGGGCTCAGCAATGAGCAGTTCTTC. Protein product: CASSLGVLAGLSNEQFF.